A selection of T cell receptor beta chains follows, all from one sample in a study of graft-versus-host responses after intestinal transplantation. The repertoire was sequenced with immunoSEQ multiplex PCR; TCRdb's copy has only in-frame clones and lacks some. The sample lists roughly 28,000 clones, 82% seen once, with 0.7% in the top ten. No antigen has been identified for these receptors. The sequences come from unstimulated CD4+ T cells sorted from spleen or lymph node cells, collected before intestinal transplant. Every receptor here comes from a human donor who received an intestinal transplant. CDR3s include the opening cysteine and the closing phenylalanine or tryptophan. D genes are given only for firm matches. A row's size may be missing; if present it is once, few, many or a size class.

TRBV2	TRBJ2-1	few	TRBD2	CASSDSSGGAYNEQFF	TGTGCCAGCAGTGACTCTAGCGGGGGGGCCTACAATGAGCAGTTCTTC
TRBV13	TRBJ2-5	NA	NA	CASSLGKVGETQYF	TGTGCCAGCAGCTTAGGAAAAGTAGGAGAGACCCAGTACTTC
TRBV2	TRBJ2-5	NA	TRBD1	CASSWTGPKETQYF	TGTGCCAGCAGTTGGACAGGTCCCAAAGAGACCCAGTACTTC
TRBV6-5	TRBJ1-2	NA	TRBD1	CASRRLQGGGGYTF	TGTGCCAGCAGGAGACTCCAAGGGGGCGGAGGCTACACCTTC
TRBV5-1	TRBJ1-2	NA	TRBD1	CASSLQGNYGYTF	TGCGCCAGCAGCTTACAGGGGAACTATGGCTACACCTTC
TRBV6-6	TRBJ2-2	NA	NA	CASSAGPTNTGELFF	TGTGCCAGCAGTGCCGGTCCGACGAACACCGGGGAGCTGTTTTTT
TRBV5-1	TRBJ2-1	NA	TRBD2	CATTPSGGSYNEQFF	TGCGCCACGACCCCTAGCGGGGGCTCCTACAATGAGCAGTTCTTC
TRBV19	TRBJ2-3	NA	NA	CASSIIARGSGYTDTQYF	TGTGCCAGTAGTATTATTGCCCGGGGTAGCGGCTACACAGATACGCAGTATTTT
TRBV6-5	TRBJ2-7	NA	NA	CASSYAQFSYEQYF	TGTGCCAGCAGTTACGCACAGTTTAGTTACGAGCAGTACTTC
TRBV14	TRBJ2-1	NA	TRBD2	CASSQDKAGRAHEQFF	TGTGCCAGCAGCCAAGATAAAGCGGGGAGGGCCCATGAGCAGTTCTTC
TRBV29-1	TRBJ2-7	NA	NA	CSVGLDYSYEQYF	TGCAGCGTTGGTCTCGACTACTCCTACGAGCAGTACTTC
TRBV19	TRBJ2-7	NA	TRBD1	CASSIRDSSYEQYF	TGTGCCAGTAGTATTCGGGACAGCTCCTACGAGCAGTACTTC
TRBV5-1	TRBJ2-7	NA	TRBD2	CASSLTSGSSYEQYF	TGCGCCAGCAGCTTGACTAGCGGGAGCTCCTACGAGCAGTACTTC